This T cell receptor beta chain was sequenced for a study of cytomegalovirus exposure and HLA in healthy donors (dated by TCRdb to 2015 to 2018). A note on the overall study: An earlier analysis of about 530 of the donors reported 276 Gb of sequence data and 90 million to 120 million unique TCR beta sequences obtained from 150 million to 200 million T cells. An early release that covered several hundred HLA-typed donors contained approximately 290 gigabases of sequencing data and 65 million to 100 million unique TCR sequences. Of the roughly 390 genotyped donors, roughly 85% fell in the genetic ancestry cluster associated with self-reported Caucasian donors. The study was designed to test whether signatures of past pathogen exposure could be identified by cataloging public T cell receptors. Using immunosequencing, the study profiled T cell repertoires from around 680 subjects and related those repertoires to cytomegalovirus serostatus. Besides the first cohort of approximately 670 subjects, a separate validation cohort made up of 90 to 150 different subjects was used. The study combined high-throughput TCR immunosequencing, statistical association of individual TCRs with disease status, and machine learning to predict cytomegalovirus infection status. To study patterns of TCR occurrence, a later analysis re-analyzed previously published TCR beta repertoires from 650 to 750 donors and added high-resolution HLA genotyping. In the later analysis, no new phenotypic data were used to find candidate immune exposures; instead, reliance was placed on TCR beta sequences and their occurrence across donors. An earlier analysis of approximately 640 of the donors applied high-throughput TCR beta sequencing to assess whether each TCR beta V gene segment acted as functional or pseudogenic. Donor age, sex, ethnicity and CMV serostatus were collected together with the repertoire data. A later genetic analysis used genome-wide SNP genotypes for about three fifths of the roughly 700 donors, treating that subset as a discovery cohort. All discovery cohort repertoires had been generated using a single sequencing platform. HLA typing covered class I and class II loci at four-digit resolution. Typing coverage varied by locus: roughly 620-640 donors for A, B, C, DRB1 and DQB1; around 560 for DQA1; approximately 570 for DPA1; around 490 for DPB1. Four or five DR-DQ haplotypes were handled as single units for association and clustering because linkage in the cohort was strong. On average, roughly 250,000 unique TCR beta nucleotide sequences were sequenced per donor among a few hundred genotyped donors of the cohort, with around 19% of those sequences being non-productive.

The cohort comprised more than 550 healthy bone marrow donors. All cohort members were sampled while nominally healthy, although unrecorded immune exposures were likely present. The donor tested CMV seropositive, placing the donor among the 289 seropositive members of the cohort. Each donor provided a peripheral blood sample, and peripheral blood mononuclear cells were used for TCR beta sequencing. The Qiagen DNeasy Blood Extraction Kit was used to extract genomic DNA from the blood cell samples. Turning to this clone: Its antigen remains undetermined. Within one base of it there is no much larger clone, and no base qualities were kept.

The library relied on the immunoSEQ multiplex PCR assay. For the multiplex PCR, a mixture combining 60 forward primers for TCR Vbeta segments and 13 reverse primers for TCR Jbeta segments was used. The CDR3 region of rearranged TCR beta genes was amplified from genomic DNA with a multiplex PCR assay. Amplified TCR beta libraries were sequenced as 87-base-pair reads on the Illumina HiSeq System. The source study handled its data this way. Across the 600 to 700 repertoires, a later analysis counted 60 million to 90 million unique TCR beta chains, roughly 11 million of which were shared by at least two donors. Raw reads were error-corrected and collapsed into unique sequences by a nearest-neighbor algorithm in which closely related sequences were merged to remove PCR and sequencing errors. V, D and J gene segments were assigned by aligning CDR3 sequences to IMGT reference sequences. For a sequence to be retained, at least a six-nucleotide match to both a V gene segment and a J gene segment was required. A rearrangement was called productive if the CDR3 had no stop codons and remained in frame with V and J, and every other rearrangement was called non-productive. CDR3 was defined by IMGT convention, running from the second conserved V-encoded cysteine to the conserved J-encoded phenylalanine. The earlier analysis of some 540 of the donors excluded any sequence lacking an unambiguous match to a single V gene segment. An earlier analysis of under 750 of the donors called V segments functional above 56.7% productive rearrangements and segregating when the between-donor standard deviation exceeded 5%. A statistical classification framework was built for diagnosing cytomegalovirus status from the catalog of TCR beta chain sequences. V and J gene assignment, in a later analysis, came from comparing TCR nucleotide sequences with IMGT/GENE-DB human TR gene sequences. The TCRdist pipeline was used in a later analysis to assign CDR3 sequences and most-parsimonious VDJ recombination scenarios. In a later analysis, every TCR beta chain was defined by the combination of its CDR3 amino acid sequence and its V-gene family, and reads without a unique V-gene family were dropped. As a way to deal with suspected cross-contamination and a sequencing artifact, a later analysis dropped 592 nucleotide sequences that were highly shared and had low generation probability. In a later analysis, a clonal expansion index for each public chain was calculated from normalized within-repertoire ranks of inferred template counts. Generation probabilities in a later analysis came from a VDJ recombination model fitted to out-of-frame rearrangements, and those results were checked against IGoR. In a later analysis, TCR-TCR, TCR-HLA and TCR-CMV co-occurrence was scored with hypergeometric tests, and a repertoire-size bias correction was applied to TCR pairs. False discovery rates were estimated in a later analysis by permuting HLA or CMV assignments 20 times. In a later analysis, co-occurring TCRs were grouped with DBSCAN, and TCRdist sequence similarity was added when clustering was performed within HLA-allele-positive subsets. Repertoires with fewer than 30,000 or more than 120,000 public chains, plus five repertoires with anomalous nucleotide sharing, were excluded from co-occurrence clustering. TCRdb took over this immuneACCESS table, retaining in-frame rearrangements with V and J assigned. Such tables are incomplete; in checked studies, under half of the missing clones stem from an unresolved V gene, and the remainder is unexplained. The V and J calls and clone size are taken from that table; D and trimming were inferred from the DNA. The sample table holds about 130,000 clones, of which roughly 85% were seen once. Of the sample, about 6.5% falls within the top ten clones.

CDR1 and CDR2 are read off the germline V gene (reference sequence) as GTSNPN and SVGIG. Trimming at the junction amounts to 5 bases on V and 0 bases on J, and the germline ends lie 8 bases apart. The CDR3, from cysteine to phenylalanine, totals 12 residues. Just the 36-base CDR3 DNA is kept, in frame starting at base 1. General study outcomes and caveats: When HLA alleles, especially DR and DQ, strongly co-occurred, attributing TCR associations to individual alleles was difficult. An association between a missense DCLRE1C variant and V-gene and J-gene trimming of TCR beta chains was found in a later genetic analysis and replicated in an independent cohort. In the study, some 180 TCR beta chains were listed as associated with cytomegalovirus. Because some donors lacked HLA typing at each locus, the association tests relied only on the typed subset. Cytomegalovirus status was reported to be diagnosed by the classifier with high specificity and sensitivity in both the original and validation cohorts. At a false discovery rate of 0.05, a later analysis linked under 20,000 TCR beta sequences to specific HLA alleles. Correlated functional status among segregating V segments might reflect linkage disequilibrium, but an unknown experimental factor could not be ruled out. The 87-base-pair reads could not distinguish some IMGT-functional V segments, including TRBV6-2 and TRBV6-3, so those segments were excluded. Because counts were too low, some 17 rarely observed V segments, including chromosome 9 orphons, were excluded from the earlier analysis of a few hundred of the donors. Several of the top co-occurrence clusters appeared to be linked to parvovirus B19, influenza, CMV and Epstein-Barr virus, according to a later analysis. Roughly uniform sequencing depth across donors was assumed in presence/absence analyses, although this assumption may not hold. An earlier analysis of approximately 540 of the donors showed that most TCR beta V segments appeared in productive rearrangements either about 87% or about 30% of the time, which broadly matched IMGT annotations. A later analysis found that TCR association rates varied across HLA loci, with DRB1 alleles showing the most associated TCRs and HLA-C alleles the fewest. It was suggested by the authors that the approach could potentially be generalized to other disease states and immunological phenotypes. Only TCR beta chains were sequenced in this cohort, and the absence of alpha or paired-chain data limited detectable features. Immune exposure information for the cohort was limited to CMV serostatus. A later analysis found that HLA-associated TCR beta chains were more clonally expanded and had lower generation probabilities than equally common non-associated chains. A few of the identified cytomegalovirus-associated TCR beta chains were confirmed in vitro to be specific for cytomegalovirus antigens. The sequencing pipeline was judged likely to have produced a cluster of highly shared sequence variants as a technical artifact. A further reported finding was that TCR beta sequences accurately predicted the HLA-A and HLA-B alleles for most subjects in the first cohort. A later genetic analysis reported fewer N-insertions in productive TCRs among donors in an Asian-associated ancestry cluster than the roughly 720-donor mean. In a later analysis, most CMV-associated TCR beta chains were found to appear HLA-restricted, with HLA associations seemingly driven largely by CMV exposure. Most TCR sequences were seen in very few donors, while some public TCRs were found in many individuals.

The specimen sequenced was PBMCs. The TCR was taken from a man aged 40-55 years in good health and CMV-seropositive. The V and J segments used are TRBV30 and TRBJ2-7; a weak D assignment points to TRBD1 (5 bases agree). The CDR3 has the sequence CAWAGNSYEQYF. The DNA sequence is given as TGTGCCTGGGCAGGGAACTCCTACGAGCAGTACTTC.